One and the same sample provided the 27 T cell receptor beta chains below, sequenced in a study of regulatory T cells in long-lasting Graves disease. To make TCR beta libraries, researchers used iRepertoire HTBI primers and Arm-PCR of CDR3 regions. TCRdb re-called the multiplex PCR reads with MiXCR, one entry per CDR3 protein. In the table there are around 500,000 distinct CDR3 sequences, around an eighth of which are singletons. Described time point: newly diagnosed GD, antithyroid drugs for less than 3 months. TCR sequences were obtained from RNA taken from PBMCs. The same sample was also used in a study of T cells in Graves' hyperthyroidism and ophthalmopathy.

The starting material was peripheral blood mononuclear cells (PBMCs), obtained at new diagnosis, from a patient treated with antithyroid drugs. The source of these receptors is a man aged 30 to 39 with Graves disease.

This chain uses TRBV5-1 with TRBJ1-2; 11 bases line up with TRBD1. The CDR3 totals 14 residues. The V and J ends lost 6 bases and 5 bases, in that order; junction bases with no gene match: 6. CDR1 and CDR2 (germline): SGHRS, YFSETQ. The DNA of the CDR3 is TGCGCCAGCAAACCGGGACAGGGGGGGTATGGCTACACCTTC. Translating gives CASKPGQGGYGYTF.

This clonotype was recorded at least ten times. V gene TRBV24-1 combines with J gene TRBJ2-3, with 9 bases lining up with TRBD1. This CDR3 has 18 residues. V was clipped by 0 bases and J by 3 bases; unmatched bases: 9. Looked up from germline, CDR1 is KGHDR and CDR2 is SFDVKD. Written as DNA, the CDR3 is TGTGCCACCAGTGATTTGCAAGGGGGACAGGGTGTGACAGATACGCAGTATTTT. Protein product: CATSDLQGGQGVTDTQYF.

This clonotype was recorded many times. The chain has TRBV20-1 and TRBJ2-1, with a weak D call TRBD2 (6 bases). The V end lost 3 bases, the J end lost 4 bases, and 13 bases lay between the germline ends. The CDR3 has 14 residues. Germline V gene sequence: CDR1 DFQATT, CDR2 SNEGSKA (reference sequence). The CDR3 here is CSASELRGYNEQFF. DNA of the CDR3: TGCAGTGCTAGTGAGCTCCGGGGGTACAATGAGCAGTTCTTC.

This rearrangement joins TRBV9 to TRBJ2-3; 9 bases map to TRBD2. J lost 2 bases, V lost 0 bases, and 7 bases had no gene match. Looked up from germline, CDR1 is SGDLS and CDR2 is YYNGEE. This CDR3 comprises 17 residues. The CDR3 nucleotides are TGTGCCAGCAGCGTAGGAGCTAGCGGGATCCTCACAGATACGCAGTATTTT. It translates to CASSVGASGILTDTQYF.

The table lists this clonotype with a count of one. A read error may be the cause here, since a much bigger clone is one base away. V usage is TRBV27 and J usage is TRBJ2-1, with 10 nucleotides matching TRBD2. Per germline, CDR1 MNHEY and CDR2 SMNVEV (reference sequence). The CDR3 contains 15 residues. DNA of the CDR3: TGTGCCAGCAGTTCCATAGCGGGAGGTAGCAATGAGCAGCTCTTC. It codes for CASSSIAGGSNEQLF.

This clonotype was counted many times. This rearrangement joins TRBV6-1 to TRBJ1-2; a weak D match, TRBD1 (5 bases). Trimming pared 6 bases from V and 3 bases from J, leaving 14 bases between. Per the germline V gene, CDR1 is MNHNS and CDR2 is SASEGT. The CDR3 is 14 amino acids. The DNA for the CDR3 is TGTGCCAGCAGGCAACCGGGGACGCACTATGGCTACACCTTC. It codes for CASRQPGTHYGYTF.

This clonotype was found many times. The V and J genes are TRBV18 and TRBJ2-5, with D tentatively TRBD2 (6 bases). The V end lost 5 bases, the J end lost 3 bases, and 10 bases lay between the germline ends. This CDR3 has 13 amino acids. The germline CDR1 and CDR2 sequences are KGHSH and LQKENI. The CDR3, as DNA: TGTGCCAGCTCAACGGGAGCGGAAGAGACCCAGTACTTC. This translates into CASSTGAEETQYF.

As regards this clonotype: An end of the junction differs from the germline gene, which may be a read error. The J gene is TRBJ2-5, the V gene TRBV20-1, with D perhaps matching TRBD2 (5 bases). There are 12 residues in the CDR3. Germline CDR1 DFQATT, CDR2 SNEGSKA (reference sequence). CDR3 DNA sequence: TGCAGTGCTAGAGAGCGGGTAGAGATCCAGTACTTC. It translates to CSARERVEIQYF.

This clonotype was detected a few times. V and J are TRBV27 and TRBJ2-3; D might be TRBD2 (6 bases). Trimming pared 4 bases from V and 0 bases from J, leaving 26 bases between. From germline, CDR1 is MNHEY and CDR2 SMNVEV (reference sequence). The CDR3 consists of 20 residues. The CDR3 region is CASSSLQPYDGSLSTDTQYF. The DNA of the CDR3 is TGTGCCAGCAGTTCGCTACAACCCTATGACGGGAGTCTTAGCACAGATACGCAGTATTTT.

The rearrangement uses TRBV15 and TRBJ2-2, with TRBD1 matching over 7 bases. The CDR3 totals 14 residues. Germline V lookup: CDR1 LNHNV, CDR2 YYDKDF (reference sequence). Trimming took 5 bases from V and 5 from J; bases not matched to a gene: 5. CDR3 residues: CATSRNRGTGELFF. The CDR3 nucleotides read TGTGCCACCAGCCGAAACAGGGGAACCGGGGAGCTGTTTTTT.

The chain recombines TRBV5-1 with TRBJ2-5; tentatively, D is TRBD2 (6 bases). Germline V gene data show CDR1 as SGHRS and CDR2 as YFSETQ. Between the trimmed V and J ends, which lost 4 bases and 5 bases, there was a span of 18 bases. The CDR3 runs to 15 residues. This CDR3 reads CASSPGDSHWETQYF. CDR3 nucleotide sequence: TGCGCCAGCAGCCCTGGGGACTCCCACTGGGAGACCCAGTACTTC.

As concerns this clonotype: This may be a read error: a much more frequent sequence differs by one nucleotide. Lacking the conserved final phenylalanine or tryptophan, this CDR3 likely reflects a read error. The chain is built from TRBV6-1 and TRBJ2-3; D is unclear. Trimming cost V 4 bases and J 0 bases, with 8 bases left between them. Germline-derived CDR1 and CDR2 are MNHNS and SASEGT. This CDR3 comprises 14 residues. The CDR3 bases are TGTGCCAGCAGTGTAAGCTGGAGCACAGATACGCAGTATCTT. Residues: CASSVSWSTDTQYL.

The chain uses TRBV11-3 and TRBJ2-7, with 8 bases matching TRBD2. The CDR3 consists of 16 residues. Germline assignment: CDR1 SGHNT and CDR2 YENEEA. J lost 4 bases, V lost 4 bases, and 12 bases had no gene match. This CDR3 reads CASSSVYGTRLYEQYF. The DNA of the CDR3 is TGTGCCAGCAGCTCAGTTTATGGGACTAGACTGTACGAGCAGTACTTC.

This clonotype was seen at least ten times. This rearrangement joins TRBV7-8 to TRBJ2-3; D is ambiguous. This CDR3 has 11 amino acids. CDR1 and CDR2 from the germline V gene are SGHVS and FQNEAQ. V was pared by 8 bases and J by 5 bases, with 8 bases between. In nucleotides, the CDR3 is TGTGCCAGCCCGTACCTAGATACGCAGTATTTT. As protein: CASPYLDTQYF. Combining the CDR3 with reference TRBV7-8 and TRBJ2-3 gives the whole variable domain GAGVSQSPRYKVAKRGQDVALRCDPISGHVSLFWYQQALGQGPEFLTYFQNEAQLDKSGLPSDRFFAERPEGSVSTLKIQRTQQEDSAVYLCASPYLDTQYFGPGTRLTVL.

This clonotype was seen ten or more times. The CDR3 nucleotides are TGCAGTGCTAGCGGGGGGAACACTGAAGCTTTCTTT. Translating gives CSASGGNTEAFF. The rearrangement links TRBV20-1 to TRBJ1-1; possible D gene TRBD1, 5 bases. The V and J ends lost 3 bases and 1 base respectively, with 6 bases between them. CDR3 length equals 12 residues. Germline V gene lookup returns CDR1 DFQATT and CDR2 SNEGSKA (reference sequence).

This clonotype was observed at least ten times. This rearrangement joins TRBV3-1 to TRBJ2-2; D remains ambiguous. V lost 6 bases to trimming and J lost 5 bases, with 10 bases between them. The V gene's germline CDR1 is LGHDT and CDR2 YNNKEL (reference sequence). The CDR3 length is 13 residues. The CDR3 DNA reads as TGTGCCAGCAGTCACGTCGGTACCGGGGAGCTGTTTTTT. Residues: CASSHVGTGELFF.

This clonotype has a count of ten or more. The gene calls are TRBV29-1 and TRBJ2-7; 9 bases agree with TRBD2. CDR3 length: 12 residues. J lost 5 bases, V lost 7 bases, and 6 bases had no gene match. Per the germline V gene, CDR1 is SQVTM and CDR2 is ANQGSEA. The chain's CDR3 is CSASSGSDEQYF. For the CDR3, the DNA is TGCAGCGCCAGTAGCGGGAGCGACGAGCAGTACTTC.

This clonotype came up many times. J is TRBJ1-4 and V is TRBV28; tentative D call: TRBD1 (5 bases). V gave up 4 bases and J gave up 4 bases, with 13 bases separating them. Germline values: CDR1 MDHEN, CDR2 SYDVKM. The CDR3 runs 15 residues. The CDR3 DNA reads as TGTGCCAGCAGTTCCCGGGACGACCATAATGAAAAACTGTTTTTT. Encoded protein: CASSSRDDHNEKLFF.

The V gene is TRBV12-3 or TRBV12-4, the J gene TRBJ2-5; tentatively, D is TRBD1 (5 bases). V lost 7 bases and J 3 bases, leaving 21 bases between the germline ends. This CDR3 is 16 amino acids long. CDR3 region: CASTTRQTNRKETQYF. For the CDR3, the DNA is TGTGCCAGCACCACACGACAGACCAATCGAAAAGAGACCCAGTACTTC.

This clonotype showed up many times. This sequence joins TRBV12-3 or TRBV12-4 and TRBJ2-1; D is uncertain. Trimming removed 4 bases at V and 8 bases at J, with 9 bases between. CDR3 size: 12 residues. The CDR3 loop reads CASSYHRDEQFF. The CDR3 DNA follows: TGTGCCAGCAGTTATCACCGGGATGAGCAGTTCTTC.

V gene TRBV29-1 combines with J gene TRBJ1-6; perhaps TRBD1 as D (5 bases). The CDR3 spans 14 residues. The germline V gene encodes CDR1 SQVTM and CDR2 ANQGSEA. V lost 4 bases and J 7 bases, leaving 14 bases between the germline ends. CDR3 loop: CSVAGGSENSPLHF. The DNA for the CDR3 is TGCAGCGTTGCTGGGGGGTCGGAGAATTCACCCCTCCACTTT. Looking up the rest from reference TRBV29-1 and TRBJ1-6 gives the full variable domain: SAVISQKPSRDICQRGTSLTIQCQVDSQVTMMFWYRQQPGQSLTLIATANQGSEATYESGFVIDKFPISRPNLTFSTLTVSNMSPEDSSIYLCSVAGGSENSPLHFGNGTRLTVT.

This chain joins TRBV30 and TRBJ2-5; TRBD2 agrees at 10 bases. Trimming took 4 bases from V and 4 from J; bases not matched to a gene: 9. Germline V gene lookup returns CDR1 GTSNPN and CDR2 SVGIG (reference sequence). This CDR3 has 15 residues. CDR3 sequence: CAWTLAGASIETQYF. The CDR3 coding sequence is TGTGCCTGGACGCTAGCGGGAGCCAGTATAGAGACCCAGTACTTC. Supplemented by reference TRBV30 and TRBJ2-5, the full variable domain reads SQTIHQWPATLVQPVGSPLSLECTVEGTSNPNLYWYRQAAGRGLQLLFYSVGIGQISSEVPQNLSASRPQDRQFILSSKKLLLSDSGFYLCAWTLAGASIETQYFGPGTRLLVL.

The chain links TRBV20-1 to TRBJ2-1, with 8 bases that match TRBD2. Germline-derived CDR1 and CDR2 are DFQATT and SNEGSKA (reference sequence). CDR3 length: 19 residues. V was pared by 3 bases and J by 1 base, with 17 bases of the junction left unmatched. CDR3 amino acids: CSARGGGTRKWGSYNEQFF. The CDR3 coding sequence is TGCAGTGCTAGGGGCGGCGGGACTAGAAAATGGGGGTCCTACAATGAGCAGTTCTTC.

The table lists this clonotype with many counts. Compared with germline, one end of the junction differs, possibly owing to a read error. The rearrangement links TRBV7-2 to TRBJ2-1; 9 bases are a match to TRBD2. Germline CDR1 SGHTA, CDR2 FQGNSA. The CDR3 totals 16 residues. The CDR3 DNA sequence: TGTGCCAGCAGCCGATCTAGCGGGGTTTCCTTCAATGAGCAGTTCTTC. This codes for CASSRSSGVSFNEQFF.

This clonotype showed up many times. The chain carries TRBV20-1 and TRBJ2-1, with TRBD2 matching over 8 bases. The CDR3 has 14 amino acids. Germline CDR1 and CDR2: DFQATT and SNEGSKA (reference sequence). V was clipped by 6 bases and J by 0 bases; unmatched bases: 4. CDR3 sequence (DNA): TGCAGTGCACTAGCGGATCTCTCCTACAATGAGCAGTTCTTC. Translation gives CSALADLSYNEQFF.

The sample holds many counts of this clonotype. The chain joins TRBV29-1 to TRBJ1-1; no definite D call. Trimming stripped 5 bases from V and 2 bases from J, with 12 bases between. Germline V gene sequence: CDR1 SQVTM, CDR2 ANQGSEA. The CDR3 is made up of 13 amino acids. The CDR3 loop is CSVRVFGNTEAFF. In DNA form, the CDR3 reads TGCAGCGTTAGGGTGTTCGGTAACACTGAAGCTTTCTTT.

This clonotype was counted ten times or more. As DNA, the CDR3 is TGTGCCAGCAGTTCGGACTTGGCGCGGGGTAATATTCATGAGCAGTTCTTC. This codes for CASSSDLARGNIHEQFF. The V call is TRBV27, the J call TRBJ2-1; D possibly corresponds to TRBD2 (6 bases). CDR1 is MNHEY, CDR2 SMNVEV, per germline (reference sequence). The germline V and J ends were trimmed by 4 bases and 8 bases, with 24 bases remaining between them. The CDR3 extends over 17 amino acids.